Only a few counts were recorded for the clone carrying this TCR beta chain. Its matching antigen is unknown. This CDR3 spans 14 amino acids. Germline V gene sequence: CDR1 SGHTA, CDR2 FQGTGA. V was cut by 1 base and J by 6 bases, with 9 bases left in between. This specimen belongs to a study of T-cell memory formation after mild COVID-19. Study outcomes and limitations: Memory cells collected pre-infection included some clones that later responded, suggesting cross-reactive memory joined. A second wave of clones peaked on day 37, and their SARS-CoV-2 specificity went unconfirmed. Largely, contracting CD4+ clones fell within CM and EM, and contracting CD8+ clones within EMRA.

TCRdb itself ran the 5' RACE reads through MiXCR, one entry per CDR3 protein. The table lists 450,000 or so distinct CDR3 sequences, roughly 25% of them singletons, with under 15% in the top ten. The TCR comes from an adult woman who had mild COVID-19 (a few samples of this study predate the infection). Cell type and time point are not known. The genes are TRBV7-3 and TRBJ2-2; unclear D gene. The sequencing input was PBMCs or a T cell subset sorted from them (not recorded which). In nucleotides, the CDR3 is TGTGCCAGCAGCTTAAGTCTGTTTCCCGGGGAGCTGTTTTTT. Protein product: CASSLSLFPGELFF.